Listed below are T cell receptor beta chains from one sample, sequenced in a study of blood T cell repertoires in COVID-19. Using immunoSEQ multiplex PCR, the repertoire was profiled, and TCRdb retains in-frame clones only, with some absent. The repertoire holds roughly 170,000 clones, with roughly 80% as singletons. The specimen was PBMCs or T cells enriched from blood (not recorded which). The receptors come from a man aged 45-65 years who had recovered from COVID-19. The CDR3 runs from the conserved cysteine through the conserved F or W. A D gene is named only where the DNA matches it firmly. Rows may omit the clone size; those that give it use once, few, many or a size class.

D	V	size	J	CDR3	DNA
TRBD1	TRBV5-1	-	TRBJ1-1	CASSWAGGETEAFF	TGCGCCAGCAGCTGGGCAGGGGGCGAAACTGAAGCTTTCTTT
-	TRBV5-1	-	TRBJ2-1	CASSFRGAGSEQFF	TGCGCCAGCAGCTTCCGGGGGGCCGGGAGTGAGCAGTTCTTC
-	TRBV6-1	-	TRBJ2-7	CASSPVGAAYEQYF	TGTGCCAGCAGCCCCGTGGGGGCCGCATACGAGCAGTACTTC
TRBD2	TRBV28	-	TRBJ2-3	CASSPRGEGTDTQYF	TGTGCCAGCAGCCCCCGGGGGGAGGGCACAGATACGCAGTATTTT
TRBD1	TRBV15	-	TRBJ2-1	CATRKGGSVGEQFF	TGTGCCACCAGGAAAGGGGGCTCTGTGGGTGAGCAGTTCTTC
-	TRBV19	-	TRBJ1-4	CASSTYAGSEKLFF	TGTGCCAGTAGTACCTATGCGGGAAGTGAAAAACTGTTTTTT
TRBD2	TRBV5-1	-	TRBJ2-3	CASSLTGTSGGSTDTQYF	TGCGCCAGCAGCCTAACTGGGACTAGCGGGGGAAGCACAGATACGCAGTATTTT
TRBD1	TRBV28	-	TRBJ1-3	CASSSGTVSGNTIYF	TGTGCCAGCAGTTCGGGGACAGTCTCTGGAAACACCATATATTTT
TRBD1	TRBV9	-	TRBJ2-7	CASSAGTGNYEQYF	TGTGCCAGCAGCGCCGGGACAGGGAACTACGAGCAGTACTTC
TRBD1	TRBV18	once	TRBJ2-1	CASSPPGQGMFF	TGTGCCAGCTCACCCCCGGGACAGGGGATGTTCTTC
-	TRBV7-9	-	TRBJ1-2	CASRRPGENYGYTF	TGTGCCAGCCGCCGACCCGGGGAAAACTATGGCTACACCTTC
TRBD2	TRBV11-2	-	TRBJ2-1	CASSLGSSGGLRNEQFF	TGTGCCAGCAGCTTAGGATCTAGCGGGGGTTTAAGGAATGAGCAGTTCTTC